The clone carrying this T cell receptor (beta chain) came up a few times. The antigen remains unidentified. PCR employed 60 Vbeta and 13 Jbeta primers. The method was immunoSEQ multiplex PCR; TCRdb's version includes in-frame clones alone and lacks a portion of them. This sample yields about 130,000 clones, of which about 73% are seen a single time; approximately 2.6% belongs to the top ten. These data come from a study of cytomegalovirus exposure and HLA in healthy donors. Study as a whole: Previous work identified some 120 million unique TCR beta sequences from 200 million or so T cells. Points from the study as a whole: Highly shared sequence variants in one cluster were likely a sequencing artifact. Later examination showed HLA-associated TCR beta chains had greater clonal expansion than equally common others. Immune exposure data for these donors was limited to CMV serostatus.

In germline, CDR1 is GTSNPN, CDR2 SVGIG (reference sequence). V dropped 4 bases and J dropped 1; count of bases not matched to a gene: 6. This CDR3 spans 15 amino acids. Sequenced: PBMCs. This TCR came from a human donor in good health. J is TRBJ1-5 and V is TRBV30, with TRBD1 matching 8 bases. The CDR3 region is CAWKDRAWSNQPQHF. For the CDR3, the DNA is TGTGCCTGGAAGGACAGGGCGTGGAGCAATCAGCCCCAGCATTTT.